This T cell receptor beta chain was identified in a study of Ad26.COV2.S vaccination and SARS-CoV-2 variants. Study context: Once, or twice with 56 days between doses, Ad26.COV2.S was given intramuscularly.

Trimming took 7 bases from V and 1 from J; bases not matched to a gene: 9. Germline V gene data show CDR1 as SGHRS and CDR2 as YFSETQ. The CDR3 sequence is 15 residues long. Treatment here: around 19 received Ad26.COV2.S at low or high dose, single or two shots; several received placebo; per-sample allocation not given. The investigators took samples on day 63 after the first vaccine or placebo injection. In Boston, the donor was an adult between 18-55 years of age. The study, taken as a whole, reports: Relative to placebo recipients, vaccine recipients exhibited elevated spike-specific TCR breadth. Assessments of TCR breadth and depth may have underestimated the total T cell responses.

About this clone itself: Its specificity is unknown.

Profiled with immunoSEQ multiplex PCR; TCRdb holds only in-frame clones, not every one. The repertoire holds about 460,000 clones, with about 89% as singletons. The sequencing used peripheral blood, collected in a trial of Ad26.COV2.S vaccine versus placebo. The chain employs TRBV5-1 and TRBJ2-3, with 7 bases lining up with TRBD2. The receptor was derived from a person between 18 and 59 years old who received the Ad26.COV2.S COVID-19 vaccine or a placebo. Written as DNA, the CDR3 is TGCGCCAGCTCTTTTGCGGGAGCAGGCACAGATACGCAGTATTTT. Residues: CASSFAGAGTDTQYF.